Presented here are 31 T cell receptor beta chains from one specimen sequenced in a study of shared clonotypes between healthy human individuals. Clones were sequenced by immunoSEQ multiplex PCR, and TCRdb holds only the in-frame ones, with some missing. The repertoire holds over 400,000 clones, about 72% seen once, with 12% in the top ten. The sample comprised PBMCs. Every receptor here comes from a woman aged 40-49 years in good health. Some clones in this sample may be carry-over from other donors' samples.

The chain has TRBV12-5 and TRBJ2-3, with 7 positions matching TRBD1. The germline CDR1 and CDR2 sequences are LGHNT and FRNRAP. The CDR3 is 12 amino acids. Trimming at V came to 5 bases and at J to 4 bases, leaving 0 bases not matched to a gene. The CDR3 region is CASGGTADTQYF. As DNA, the CDR3 is TGTGCTAGTGGTGGGACAGCAGATACGCAGTATTTT.

The gene calls are TRBV7-8 and TRBJ2-7, with D possibly being TRBD2 (6 bases). The CDR3 contains 14 residues. Trimming cost V 0 bases and J 0 bases, with 6 bases left between them. Germline V CDR1 and CDR2: SGHVS, FQNEAQ. This CDR3 is CASSLARGSYEQYF. DNA for the CDR3: TGTGCCAGCAGCTTAGCGCGGGGCTCCTACGAGCAGTACTTC.

J is TRBJ1-2 and V is TRBV7-9; D is undetermined. The CDR3 is made up of 13 amino acids. Germline-derived CDR1 and CDR2 are SEHNR and FQNEAQ (reference sequence). The V and J ends lost 3 bases and 4 bases respectively, with 9 bases between them. CDR3 nucleotides: TGTGCCAGCAGCTTGCCAGGACCCTATGGCTACACCTTC. Amino acids: CASSLPGPYGYTF.

The chain couples TRBV7-8 to TRBJ2-5; TRBD2 matches at 7 bases. The germline CDR1 and CDR2 sequences are SGHVS and FQNEAQ. The CDR3 contains 16 residues. The V segment lost 0 bases and the J segment 4 bases; nucleotides outside the gene matches: 8. The chain's CDR3 is CASSLAVGGPRETQYF. The CDR3 DNA reads as TGTGCCAGCAGCTTAGCAGTGGGAGGGCCCCGAGAGACCCAGTACTTC.

The V gene is TRBV25-1, the J gene TRBJ1-4; no reliable D call. V was trimmed by 1 base and J by 0 bases, leaving 9 bases between them. The CDR3 has 16 residues. Germline assignment: CDR1 MGHDK and CDR2 SYGVNS. Here the CDR3 DNA reads TGTGCCAGCAGTGAATTAGGGTTTGCAACTAATGAAAAACTGTTTTTT. Translating gives CASSELGFATNEKLFF.

The chain recombines TRBV11-1 with TRBJ2-3; D call uncertain. With 4 bases removed from V and 9 bases from J, the gap between germline ends came to 8 bases. The CDR3 length is 11 residues. Looked up from germline, CDR1 is SGHAT and CDR2 is FQDESV (reference sequence). CDR3 residues: CASSSSQTQYF. CDR3 coding DNA: TGTGCCAGCAGCTCCTCACAAACGCAGTATTTT.

The V call is TRBV10-3, the J call TRBJ1-1, with D perhaps TRBD1 (6 bases). Looked up from germline, CDR1 is ENHRY and CDR2 is SYGVKD. The CDR3 runs to 12 residues. V lost 6 bases and J 11 bases, leaving 16 bases between the germline ends. CDR3 in amino acids: CAISAEGVLAFF. The CDR3 DNA sequence: TGTGCCATCAGCGCCGAGGGGGTCTTGGCTTTCTTT.

The J gene is TRBJ2-1, the V gene TRBV5-1; possibly TRBD2 for D (6 bases). Germline loops: CDR1 SGHRS, CDR2 YFSETQ. The CDR3 is 16 residues long. V lost 4 bases and J 1 base, leaving 15 bases between the germline ends. CDR3 DNA sequence: TGCGCCAGCAGCCCAACCCTTGGGGGGTCCTACAATGAGCAGTTCTTC. Translating gives CASSPTLGGSYNEQFF.

The chain combines TRBV28 with TRBJ2-5; D perhaps matches TRBD1 (5 bases). V was pared by 3 bases and J by 8 bases, with 16 bases between. The CDR3 consists of 14 residues. Germline-derived CDR1 and CDR2 are MDHEN and SYDVKM. This CDR3 reads CASSFRRAPSTQYF. Written as DNA, the CDR3 is TGTGCCAGCAGTTTTCGCAGGGCCCCGAGTACCCAGTACTTC.

The gene calls are TRBV4-2 and TRBJ2-7, with 7 nucleotides matching TRBD1. The germline gives CDR1 LGHNA, CDR2 YNFKEQ. Unmatched junction bases numbered 5, after V lost 0 bases and J lost 0 bases. The CDR3 runs 16 residues. The CDR3 is CASSQEVGTASYEQYF. CDR3 nucleotide sequence: TGTGCCAGCAGCCAAGAAGTGGGGACAGCCTCCTACGAGCAGTACTTC.

V usage is TRBV27 and J usage is TRBJ2-7, with 7 bases fitting TRBD2. Trimming took 5 bases from V and 1 from J; bases not matched to a gene: 14. Looked up from germline, CDR1 is MNHEY and CDR2 is SMNVEV (reference sequence). The CDR3 extends over 17 amino acids. CDR3 sequence: CASSREGKRGLSYEQYF. Written as DNA, the CDR3 is TGTGCCAGCAGTAGGGAGGGAAAAAGGGGATTATCCTACGAGCAGTACTTC.

This chain uses TRBV15 with TRBJ2-7, with D uncertain. The CDR3 extends over 14 amino acids. CDR1 and CDR2 from the germline V gene are LNHNV and YYDKDF (reference sequence). Trimming removed 0 bases from V and 4 bases from J, with 10 bases in between. CDR3 sequence reads: CATSRDSAQYEQYF. In nucleotides, the CDR3 is TGTGCCACCAGCAGAGATAGTGCCCAGTACGAGCAGTACTTC.

V and J are TRBV28 and TRBJ2-1; TRBD1 agrees at 9 bases. J was trimmed by 4 bases and V by 3 bases; bases with no gene match: 7. The CDR3 loop spans 16 amino acids. Germline V lookup: CDR1 MDHEN, CDR2 SYDVKM. As DNA, the CDR3 is TGTGCCAGCAGTTTCGGGACAGGGTTTCTTTACAATGAGCAGTTCTTC. The encoded protein is CASSFGTGFLYNEQFF.

The chain links TRBV5-5 to TRBJ2-7; D gene ambiguous. The ends were cut back, 2 bases at V and 0 bases at J, with 9 bases in the middle. This CDR3 has 14 amino acids. Germline V gene data show CDR1 as SGHKS and CDR2 as YYEKEE (reference sequence). The CDR3 loop is CASSFLPSSYEQYF. The CDR3 region has the DNA TGTGCCAGCAGCTTCCTTCCGAGCTCCTACGAGCAGTACTTC.

This clone was seen ten or more times. V usage is TRBV18 and J usage is TRBJ2-7; TRBD1 aligns across 8 bases. The V segment lost 4 bases and the J segment 6 bases; nucleotides outside the gene matches: 5. The CDR3 length is 13 residues. Germline V gene lookup returns CDR1 KGHSH and CDR2 LQKENI. As DNA, the CDR3 is TGTGCCAGCTCACAGGACAGGGTGAGCGAGCAGTACTTC. Its translation: CASSQDRVSEQYF.

Details on this clone: Other DNA sequences within the sample encode an identical CDR3. This rearrangement joins TRBV5-1 to TRBJ2-1; tentatively, D is TRBD1 (6 bases). Germline V lookup: CDR1 SGHRS, CDR2 YFSETQ. V lost 0 bases and J lost 4, with 11 bases in between. The CDR3 is 15 amino acids. CDR3 coding DNA: TGCGCCAGCAGCTTGGAGGGGCAGGGGTACAATGAGCAGTTCTTC. It yields the protein CASSLEGQGYNEQFF.

V gene TRBV7-3 combines with J gene TRBJ2-7; D not resolved. The CDR3 spans 13 residues. Germline V lookup: CDR1 SGHTA, CDR2 FQGTGA. The germline V and J ends were trimmed by 0 bases and 6 bases, with 9 bases remaining between them. CDR3 loop: CASSLTDALEQYF. The DNA for the CDR3 is TGTGCCAGCAGCTTAACCGATGCACTCGAGCAGTACTTC.

The gene calls are TRBV5-1 and TRBJ2-3; 14 nucleotides line up with TRBD2. This CDR3 region has 17 residues. CDR1 is SGHRS, CDR2 YFSETQ, per germline. V lost 4 bases and J lost 5; bases outside the gene matches: 9. The CDR3 DNA reads as TGCGCCAGCAGCCCGGGACTAGCGGGAGTGGGAGTAGATACGCAGTATTTT. It specifies CASSPGLAGVGVDTQYF. The entire variable domain, with the rest obtained from reference TRBV5-1 and TRBJ2-3, is as follows: KAGVTQTPRYLIKTRGQQVTLSCSPISGHRSVSWYQQTPGQGLQFLFEYFSETQRNKGNFPGRFSGRQFSNSRSEMNVSTLELGDSALYLCASSPGLAGVGVDTQYFGPGTRLTVL.

This clone appeared once. V and J are TRBV2 and TRBJ2-7; TRBD1 agrees at 8 bases. CDR1 is SNHLY, CDR2 FYNNEI, per germline. The CDR3 sequence is 12 residues long. V trimming: 7 bases; J trimming: 5 bases; junction bases outside the gene matches: 4. The CDR3 DNA is TGTGCCAGCAACAGGGGGGTAAACGAGCAGTACTTC. Translation: CASNRGVNEQYF. The full variable domain, in which reference TRBV2 and TRBJ2-7 provide the parts outside the CDR3, is EPEVTQTPSHQVTQMGQEVILRCVPISNHLYFYWYRQILGQKVEFLVSFYNNEISEKSEIFDDQFSVERPDGSNFTLKIRSTKLEDSAMYFCASNRGVNEQYFGPGTRLTVT.

The chain carries TRBV27 and TRBJ1-1; TRBD1 matches at 7 bases. Looked up from germline, CDR1 is MNHEY and CDR2 is SMNVEV (reference sequence). Unmatched junction bases numbered 6, after V lost 4 bases and J lost 1 base. The CDR3 is made up of 15 amino acids. The CDR3 DNA sequence: TGTGCCAGCAGTTCAAAACGACAGGGGAACACTGAAGCTTTCTTT. Its protein product is CASSSKRQGNTEAFF.

This sequence joins TRBV27 and TRBJ2-1, with TRBD2 matching over 11 bases. V shed 5 bases, J shed 11 bases, and the junction held 14 bases outside the gene matches. The CDR3 totals 16 residues. CDR1 is MNHEY, CDR2 SMNVEV, per germline (reference sequence). CDR3 sequence (DNA): TGTGCCAGCAGTCCCGATAGCGGGAGGGCCGCCTATAAGCAGTTCTTC. Translated: CASSPDSGRAAYKQFF.

The chain is built from TRBV7-9 and TRBJ2-7, with 7 bases identical to TRBD2. Trimming at V came to 0 bases and at J to 2 bases, leaving 7 bases not matched to a gene. Germline V CDR1 and CDR2: SEHNR, FQNEAQ (reference sequence). CDR3 size: 16 residues. CDR3 in amino acids: CASSLALGGGPYEQYF. CDR3 nucleotide sequence: TGTGCCAGCAGCTTAGCGCTTGGCGGGGGACCCTACGAGCAGTACTTC.

Details on this clone: The identical CDR3 is also encoded by other nucleotide sequences in the sample. This sequence joins TRBV7-9 and TRBJ1-5; D is uncertain. V was cut by 1 base and J by 4 bases, with 2 bases left in between. Germline V gene sequence: CDR1 SEHNR, CDR2 FQNEAQ (reference sequence). The CDR3 runs 12 residues. The CDR3 nucleotides are TGTGCCAGCAGCTTAGGTAATCAGCCCCAGCATTTT. Translated: CASSLGNQPQHF.

This chain links TRBV4-1 with TRBJ2-7; 8 bases line up with TRBD1. The V gene end was trimmed by 0 bases and the J gene end by 5 bases; junction bases not matched to a gene: 18. Germline V gives CDR1 MGHRA, CDR2 YSYEKL. This CDR3 comprises 19 residues. The CDR3 loop is CASSQDGDVTGVIRNEQYF. The DNA for the CDR3 is TGCGCCAGCAGCCAAGATGGGGATGTGACAGGGGTAATTAGGAACGAGCAGTACTTC.

The V gene is TRBV7-8, the J gene TRBJ2-2, with D perhaps matching TRBD2 (5 bases). Germline CDR1 and CDR2: SGHVS and FQNEAQ. The CDR3 extends over 14 amino acids. Deletions cut 4 bases from V and 1 base from J, with 7 bases between. CDR3 protein: CASSSGKNTGELFF. The CDR3 nucleotides are TGTGCCAGCAGCTCGGGAAAGAACACCGGGGAGCTGTTTTTT.

To note about this clone: A much larger clone is a single base away; this may be a read error. Other DNA sequences within the sample encode an identical CDR3. This sequence joins TRBV28 and TRBJ2-7, with 14 bases identical to TRBD2. Germline V lookup: CDR1 MDHEN, CDR2 SYDVKM. This CDR3 comprises 14 residues. As DNA, the CDR3 is TGCGCCAGCGGAAAGGGACTAGCGGGAGTTGAGCAGTACTTC. It specifies CASGKGLAGVEQYF.

The chain employs TRBV29-1 and TRBJ2-3; D perhaps matches TRBD2 (6 bases). From germline, CDR1 is SQVTM and CDR2 ANQGSEA. Trimming removed 7 bases from V and 0 bases from J, with 11 bases in between. The CDR3 loop spans 13 amino acids. The CDR3 reads CSAGEESTDTQYF. CDR3 sequence (DNA): TGCAGCGCGGGGGAGGAAAGCACAGATACGCAGTATTTT.

The J gene is TRBJ2-4, the V gene TRBV6-6, with a possible D match to TRBD2 (6 bases). This CDR3 has 12 residues. From germline, CDR1 is MNHNY and CDR2 SVGAGI (reference sequence). V was shortened by 6 bases and J by 7 bases, with 10 bases between the two germline ends. The CDR3 sequence: CASSHAGNIQYF. CDR3 in DNA: TGTGCCAGCAGCCACGCGGGGAACATTCAGTACTTC.

The chain recombines TRBV10-2 with TRBJ1-1; D uncertain. Per germline, CDR1 WSHSY and CDR2 SAAADI. The CDR3 runs 16 residues. The germline V and J ends were trimmed by 7 bases and 7 bases, with 25 bases remaining between them. As DNA, the CDR3 is TGCGCCAGCACGGGCGTCTTGAGGGATGGGCGGTTTGAAGCTTTCTTT. Translated: CASTGVLRDGRFEAFF.

The J gene is TRBJ1-4, the V gene TRBV5-6; 8 nucleotides agree with TRBD1. The CDR3 contains 15 residues. Germline V gene sequence: CDR1 SGHDT, CDR2 YYEEEE. The ends lost 2 bases at V and 8 bases at J; junction bases unmatched: 8. CDR3: CASSFDDRGGEKLFF. The CDR3 DNA reads as TGTGCCAGCAGCTTCGACGACAGGGGTGGGGAAAAACTGTTTTTT.

V gene TRBV30 combines with J gene TRBJ2-1; tentatively, D is TRBD1 (6 bases). Per the germline V gene, CDR1 is GTSNPN and CDR2 is SVGIG (reference sequence). V gave up 5 bases and J gave up 9 bases, with 14 bases separating them. The CDR3 sequence is 12 residues long. As DNA, the CDR3 is TGTGCCTGGGGATCAGGGGCAGGTGAGCAGTTCTTC. Protein product: CAWGSGAGEQFF.